This T cell receptor (beta chain) was observed in a study of shared clonotypes between healthy human individuals. Per germline, CDR1 MNHEY and CDR2 SMNVEV (reference sequence). This CDR3 has 16 residues. V was shortened by 6 bases and J by 4 bases, with 20 bases between the two germline ends. When replicate PCRs were run on sorted subsets, they used 200 ng DNA, about 30,000 T cell genomes. Assay: immunoSEQ multiplex PCR; the TCRdb copy retains only in-frame clones and omits some. The sample holds some 2,500,000 clones, 93% seen once. The receptor comes from a man between 18 and 29 years old in good health. Some clones in this sample may be carry-over from other donors' samples. The chain carries TRBV27 and TRBJ2-3; the D call may be TRBD1 or TRBD2 (5 bases each). Sequenced sample: naive CD4+ T cells from PBMCs. The subset denotes: CD45RA+ positively selected. In nucleotides, the CDR3 is TGTGCCAGCAGCCCCCGGGACCGAATGCACGCAGATACGCAGTATTTT. Residues: CASSPRDRMHADTQYF.